The 19 T cell receptor beta chains in this list originate from one sample, sequenced in a study of blood T cells in healthy people across ages. Using a J-beta primer mix together with a sample-barcoded 5' primer, a second PCR was run for about 6 to 12 cycles. TCRdb reprocessed the 5' RACE reads via MiXCR and lists one record per CDR3 protein. The sample yields 800,000 to 950,000 distinct CDR3 sequences, approximately 35% seen once. The sequenced material came from blood. Receptor source: a man aged 18 to 29 in good health.

This clonotype was found many times. The chain uses TRBV7-2 and TRBJ2-7; tentative D call: TRBD1 (6 bases). Trimming left V 5 bases short and J 0 bases short, with 11 bases between. The germline gives CDR1 SGHTA, CDR2 FQGNSA. CDR3 size: 14 residues. In DNA form, the CDR3 reads TGTGCCAGCAGCCGACAGGAGAGCTCCTACGAGCAGTACTTC. It encodes CASSRQESSYEQYF.

V usage is TRBV6-5 and J usage is TRBJ2-3; D ambiguous. Germline V CDR1 and CDR2: MNHEY, SVGAGI. V was pared by 6 bases and J by 8 bases, with 15 bases between. The CDR3 runs to 13 residues. The CDR3 DNA follows: TGTGCCAGCAGGATTTTTATCGGTGGTACGCAGTATTTT. Protein: CASRIFIGGTQYF.

There are many counts of this clonotype. V usage is TRBV12-3 or TRBV12-4 and J usage is TRBJ2-7; D is uncertain. The V gene lost 1 base and the J gene lost 2 bases, with 9 bases spanning the gap. CDR3 length equals 14 residues. In DNA, the CDR3 is TGTGCCAGCAGTTTAGTGGTCAACCCCTACGAGCAGTACTTC. It yields the protein CASSLVVNPYEQYF.

The CDR3 region is CSARVRSGGGFNSPLHF. The CDR3 region has the DNA TGCAGTGCTAGAGTAAGGAGTGGGGGGGGCTTTAATTCACCCCTCCACTTT. This rearrangement joins TRBV20-1 to TRBJ1-6; TRBD1 might be the D (6 bases). V was shortened by 1 base and J by 6 bases, with 19 bases between the two germline ends. The CDR3 is 17 amino acids. Germline CDR1 and CDR2: DFQATT and SNEGSKA (reference sequence).

In its sample, this clonotype was seen many times. V usage is TRBV9 and J usage is TRBJ2-3; TRBD1 matches 11 bases. V lost 3 bases, J lost 4 bases, and 7 bases stayed unmatched. CDR3 length equals 16 residues. Germline CDR1 is SGDLS and CDR2 is YYNGEE. The CDR3 DNA follows: TGTGCCAGCAGCGAATGGACAGGGGGCCCCTCAGATACGCAGTATTTT. Translating it yields CASSEWTGGPSDTQYF.

In the case of this clonotype: This may stem from a read error, because a much larger clone lies one nucleotide away. The chain has TRBV4-1 and TRBJ1-5; D perhaps matches TRBD1 (6 bases). The CDR3 is 18 residues long. Germline V gene sequence: CDR1 MGHRA, CDR2 YSYEKL. Here the CDR3 reads CAGSQERGRGGRNQPQHF. CDR3 in DNA: TGCGCCGGCAGCCAAGAACGGGGCAGGGGTGGTCGCAATCAGCCCCAGCATTTT.

V gene TRBV7-9 combines with J gene TRBJ1-6; 9 bases map to TRBD1. CDR3 length: 15 amino acids. From germline, CDR1 is SEHNR and CDR2 FQNEAQ (reference sequence). The trim removed 1 base at V and 9 bases at J, leaving 4 bases unmatched. CDR3 in amino acids: CASSLGGTGSSPLHF. The CDR3 region has the DNA TGTGCCAGCAGCTTAGGCGGGACAGGGTCTTCACCCCTCCACTTT.

This clonotype was seen at least ten times. J is TRBJ2-3 and V is TRBV29-1, with D unresolved. Deletions cut 4 bases from V and 4 bases from J, with 15 bases between. The CDR3 length is 14 residues. Germline lookup yields CDR1 SQVTM and CDR2 ANQGSEA. The CDR3 DNA is TGCAGCGTTGTAGTTAAGGGTAGGGCAGATACGCAGTATTTT. Translating gives CSVVVKGRADTQYF.

This clonotype occurred a few times. This chain uses TRBV29-1 with TRBJ2-7; 9 bases fit TRBD1. CDR1 and CDR2 from the germline V gene are SQVTM and ANQGSEA. This CDR3 has 13 residues. J was trimmed by 4 bases and V by 4 bases; bases with no gene match: 5. CDR3 coding DNA: TGCAGCGTTGCCATGGACAGGGGTTACGAGCAGTACTTC. Residues: CSVAMDRGYEQYF.

The rearrangement uses TRBV20-1 and TRBJ2-5; the D gene is possibly TRBD2 (6 bases). The CDR3 spans 13 residues. V was shortened by 1 base and J by 3 bases, with 9 bases between the two germline ends. Germline V gives CDR1 DFQATT, CDR2 SNEGSKA (reference sequence). CDR3 loop: CSARGWGEETQYF. The CDR3 coding sequence is TGCAGTGCTAGAGGGTGGGGGGAAGAGACCCAGTACTTC.

In this sample, this clonotype turned up once. It may be a read error: a sequence one base away is much more abundant. The chain has TRBV10-3 and TRBJ2-1; maybe TRBD1 (6 bases). V gave up 5 bases and J gave up 10 bases, with 12 bases separating them. CDR1 and CDR2 (germline): ENHRY, SYGVKD. The CDR3 has 12 residues. The CDR3 DNA reads as TGTGCCATCAGTACAGGGTCCTACGAGCAGTTCTTC. Its protein is CAISTGSYEQFF.

This clonotype was observed a handful of times. The V and J genes are TRBV18 and TRBJ2-7; a possible D gene is TRBD1 (6 bases). CDR3 length: 14 residues. Germline CDR1 KGHSH, CDR2 LQKENI. The V end was cut by 4 bases, the J end by 7 bases, with 17 bases between. The CDR3 sequence is CASSRLRGYDEQYF. Here the CDR3 DNA reads TGTGCCAGCTCACGTCTCAGGGGTTACGATGAGCAGTACTTC.

V and J are TRBV20-1 and TRBJ2-1, with D maybe TRBD1 (6 bases). TRBJ2-7 matches the DNA end more closely, so the J call is doubtful. CDR1 DFQATT and CDR2 SNEGSKA come from the germline V gene (reference sequence). This CDR3 spans 13 amino acids. The chain's CDR3 is CSASKDSYNEQYF. In DNA form, the CDR3 reads TGCAGTGCTAGCAAGGACAGTTACAATGAGCAGTACTTC.

The rearrangement links TRBV2 to TRBJ1-1; D gene unclear. Trimming shortened V by 5 bases and J by 3 bases, and 19 bases separated the two germline ends. This CDR3 is built from 16 residues. CDR1 is SNHLY, CDR2 FYNNEI, per germline. CDR3 sequence reads: CASSFSADGVHTEAFF. The CDR3 DNA reads as TGTGCCAGCAGTTTTTCCGCGGACGGCGTGCACACTGAAGCTTTCTTT.

The chain carries TRBV29-1 and TRBJ2-7; unclear D gene. This CDR3 is built from 15 residues. Germline V gene data show CDR1 as SQVTM and CDR2 as ANQGSEA. Trimming removed 0 bases at V and 7 bases at J, with 19 bases between. CDR3 sequence: CSVEDRWVKGSEQYF. The CDR3 DNA sequence: TGCAGCGTTGAAGATCGCTGGGTTAAGGGCAGTGAGCAGTACTTC.

This clonotype was counted only a few times. The chain combines TRBV20-1 with TRBJ2-7, with 9 nucleotides matching TRBD1. CDR3 size: 14 residues. V lost 5 bases to trimming and J lost 4 bases; unmatched junction nucleotides: 9. Germline values: CDR1 DFQATT, CDR2 SNEGSKA (reference sequence). The CDR3 reads CSAQGQGRVYEQYF. CDR3 coding DNA: TGCAGTGCTCAGGGACAGGGTCGCGTTTACGAGCAGTACTTC.

The CDR3 loop reads CASSPPSRASGSPLHF. The DNA for the CDR3 is TGTGCCAGCAGTCCGCCTAGCAGGGCTTCTGGTTCACCCCTCCACTTT. The V and J genes are TRBV7-9 and TRBJ1-6, with TRBD1 as a possible D gene (5 bases). V dropped 6 bases and J dropped 9 bases, with 21 bases sitting between them. Germline loops: CDR1 SEHNR, CDR2 FQNEAQ (reference sequence). The CDR3 length is 16 residues. Variable domain in full (rest from reference TRBV7-9 and TRBJ1-6): DTGVSQNPRHKITKRGQNVTFRCDPISEHNRLYWYRQTLGQGPEFLTYFQNEAQLEKSRLLSDRFSAERPKGSFSTLEIQRTEQGDSAMYLCASSPPSRASGSPLHFGNGTRLTVT.

The chain links TRBV6-2 or TRBV6-3 to TRBJ2-3; D not resolved. The CDR3 has 14 residues. Germline V lookup: CDR1 MNHEY, CDR2 SVGEGT. Trimming stripped 4 bases from V and 7 bases from J, with 15 bases between. The CDR3 nucleotides are TGTGCCAGCAGTTCCCCGGGTGTCCGAAATACGCAGTATTTT. Translating gives CASSSPGVRNTQYF.

Ten or more counts support this clonotype. The gene calls are TRBV6-5 and TRBJ1-6, with D perhaps matching TRBD1 (5 bases). Germline-derived CDR1 and CDR2 are MNHEY and SVGAGI. The V end was cut by 5 bases, the J end by 8 bases, with 7 bases between. CDR3 length equals 12 residues. CDR3 in DNA: TGTGCCAGCAGTAAACAGGATTCACCCCTCCACTTT. Translated, it gives CASSKQDSPLHF.